This TCR beta chain was obtained from a study of blood T cell repertoires in COVID-19. For the study at large: Collection of acute and convalescent COVID-19 samples took place in the United States, Italy and Spain. PBMCs, B-cell-depleted T cells, or T cells were the source of the cDNA or gDNA that made up the material.

As handled by the study authors: Reference gene primers were amplified, and this amplification served to estimate nucleated cell counts. Generated by immunoSEQ multiplex PCR, the TCRdb table keeps only in-frame clones and is missing some. V and J calls and clone size follow that table, whereas D and trimming were derived from the DNA. Of about 28,000 clones detected, about 85% appear once; the ten largest clones hold around 5%. CDR3 length: 12 residues. CDR1 and CDR2 (germline): MDHEN, SYDVKM. V trimming: 6 bases; J trimming: 4 bases; junction bases outside the gene matches: 2. The sequenced material came from peripheral blood. This sequence joins TRBV28 and TRBJ2-5; 7 bases fit TRBD1. The receptor was isolated from a man in his 60s with active COVID-19. The CDR3 DNA reads as TGTGCCAGCAGCCAGGGGGTAGAGACCCAGTACTTC. This translates into CASSQGVETQYF.